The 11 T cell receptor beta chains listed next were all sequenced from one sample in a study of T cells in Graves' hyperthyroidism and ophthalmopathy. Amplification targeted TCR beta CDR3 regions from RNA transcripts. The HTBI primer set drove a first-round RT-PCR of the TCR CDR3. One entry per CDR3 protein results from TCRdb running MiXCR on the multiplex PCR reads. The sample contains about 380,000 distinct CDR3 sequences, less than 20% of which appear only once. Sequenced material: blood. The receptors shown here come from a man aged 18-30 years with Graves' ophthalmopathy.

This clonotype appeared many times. The DNA of the CDR3 is TGTGCCAGCAGCAGACAGGGCGCCTCCTACGAGCAGTACTTC. Its translation is CASSRQGASYEQYF. V and J are TRBV6-1 and TRBJ2-7; 7 bases are a match to TRBD1. The CDR3 has 14 amino acids. Germline assignment: CDR1 MNHNS and CDR2 SASEGT. Losses at the gene ends were 6 bases for V and 0 bases for J; bases not matched to a gene: 5.

The CDR3 DNA reads TGCAGCGTGCTACAGGGTGGGGATCAGCCCCAGCATTTT. Its protein product is CSVLQGGDQPQHF. The chain combines TRBV29-1 with TRBJ1-5; weak D call: TRBD1 (6 bases). CDR1 and CDR2 (germline): SQVTM, ANQGSEA. V lost 6 bases and J 5 bases, leaving 14 bases between the germline ends. The CDR3 is 13 residues long.

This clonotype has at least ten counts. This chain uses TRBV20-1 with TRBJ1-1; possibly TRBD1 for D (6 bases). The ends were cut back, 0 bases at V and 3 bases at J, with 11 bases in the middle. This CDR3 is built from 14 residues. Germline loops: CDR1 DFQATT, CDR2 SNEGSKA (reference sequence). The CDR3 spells CSARDGGPDTEAFF. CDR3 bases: TGCAGTGCTAGAGATGGGGGGCCGGACACTGAAGCTTTCTTT.

CDR3 residues: CASSGTGARGSPLHF. The CDR3 region has the DNA TGTGCCAGCAGTGGGACAGGGGCAAGGGGATCACCCCTCCACTTT. This chain joins TRBV6-1 and TRBJ1-6; 9 bases are a match to TRBD1. This CDR3 is 15 amino acids long. V lost 4 bases and J lost 10; bases outside the gene matches: 8. The germline gives CDR1 MNHNS, CDR2 SASEGT.

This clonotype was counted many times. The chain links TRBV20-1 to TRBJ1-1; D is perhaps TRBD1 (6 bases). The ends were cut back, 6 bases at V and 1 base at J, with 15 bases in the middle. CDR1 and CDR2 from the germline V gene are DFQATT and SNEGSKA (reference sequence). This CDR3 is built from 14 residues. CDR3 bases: TGCAGTGCAACCCCAGGGGCAAAGAACACTGAAGCTTTCTTT. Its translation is CSATPGAKNTEAFF.

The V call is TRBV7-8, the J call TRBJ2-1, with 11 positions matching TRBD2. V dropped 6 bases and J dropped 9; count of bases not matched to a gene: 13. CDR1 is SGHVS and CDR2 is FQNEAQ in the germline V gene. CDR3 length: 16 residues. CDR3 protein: CASRTGPSGGRGEQFF. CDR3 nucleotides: TGTGCCAGCAGAACAGGACCTAGCGGGGGGCGGGGTGAGCAGTTCTTC.

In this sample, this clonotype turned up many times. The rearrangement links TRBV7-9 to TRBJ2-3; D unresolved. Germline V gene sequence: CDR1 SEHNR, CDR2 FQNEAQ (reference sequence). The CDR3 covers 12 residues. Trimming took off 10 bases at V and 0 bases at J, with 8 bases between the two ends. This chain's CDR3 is CATPDSTDTQYF. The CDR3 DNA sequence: TGTGCCACCCCGGACAGCACAGATACGCAGTATTTT.

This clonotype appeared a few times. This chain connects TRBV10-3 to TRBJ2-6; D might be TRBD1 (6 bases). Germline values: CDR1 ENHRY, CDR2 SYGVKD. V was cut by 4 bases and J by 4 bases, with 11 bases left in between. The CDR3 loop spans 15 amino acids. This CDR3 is CAISGTGTGANVLTF. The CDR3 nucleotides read TGTGCCATCAGTGGTACAGGGACCGGGGCCAACGTCCTGACTTTC.

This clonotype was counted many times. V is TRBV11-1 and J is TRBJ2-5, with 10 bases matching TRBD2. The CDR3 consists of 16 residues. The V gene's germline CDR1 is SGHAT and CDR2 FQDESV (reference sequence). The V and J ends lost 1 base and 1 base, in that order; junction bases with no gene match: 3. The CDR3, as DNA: TGTGCCAGCAGCTTAGAAGCGGGGGGGTTCCAAGAGACCCAGTACTTC. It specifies CASSLEAGGFQETQYF.

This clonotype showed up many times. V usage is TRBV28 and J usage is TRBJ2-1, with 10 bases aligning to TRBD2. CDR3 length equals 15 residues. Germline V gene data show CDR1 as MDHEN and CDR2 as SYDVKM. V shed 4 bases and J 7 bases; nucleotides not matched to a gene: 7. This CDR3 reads CASSYQRGGRNEQFF. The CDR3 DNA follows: TGTGCCAGCAGTTATCAGCGGGGGGGCCGGAATGAGCAGTTCTTC.

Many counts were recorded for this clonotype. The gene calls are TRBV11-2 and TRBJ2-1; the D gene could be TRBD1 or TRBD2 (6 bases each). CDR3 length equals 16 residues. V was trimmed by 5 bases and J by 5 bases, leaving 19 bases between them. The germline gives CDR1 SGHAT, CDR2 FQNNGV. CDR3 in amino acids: CASSRGRQPENNEQFF. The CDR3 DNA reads TGTGCCAGCAGCCGGGGGCGTCAGCCTGAAAACAATGAGCAGTTCTTC.